The rows below give T cell receptor beta chains drawn from one sample of a study of blood T cells in healthy people across ages. MiXCR, run by TCRdb on the 5' RACE reads, gives a single entry per CDR3 protein. The repertoire includes about a million distinct CDR3 sequences, approximately 38% of them detected once, and 10% to 15% sits in the top ten. Sequenced: blood. Receptors were obtained from a young man in good health. Both conserved end residues are part of each CDR3. D genes are given only for firm matches. Not every row has a clone size; where given, it reads once, few, many or a size class.

j_call | v_call | clone_size | d_call | cdr3_length | cdr3_aa | cdr3_nt
TRBJ1-1 | TRBV29-1 | - | TRBD1 | 14 | CSVGQGGGHTEAFF | TGCAGCGTGGGACAGGGGGGGGGTCACACTGAAGCTTTCTTT
TRBJ2-7 | TRBV6-2/TRBV6-3 | - | TRBD1 | 15 | CASSYSTGQGYEQYF | TGTGCCAGCAGTTACTCGACTGGACAGGGCTACGAGCAGTACTTC
TRBJ2-1 | TRBV6-2/TRBV6-3 | many | TRBD2 | 17 | CASSYGAWGLAGNEQFF | TGTGCCAGCAGTTACGGTGCTTGGGGACTAGCGGGGAATGAGCAGTTCTTC
TRBJ1-2 | TRBV20-1 | many | - | 13 | CSAPLVGGKGYTF | TGCAGTGCCCCCCTGGTCGGGGGGAAGGGCTACACCTTC
TRBJ1-1 | TRBV7-9 | - | TRBD1 | 14 | CASSSTGTDTEAFF | TGTGCCAGCAGCTCGACAGGGACGGACACTGAAGCTTTCTTT
TRBJ2-2 | TRBV29-1 | - | - | 13 | CSVEGSKPGELFF | TGCAGCGTTGAAGGTTCCAAGCCTGGGGAGCTGTTTTTT
TRBJ2-1 | TRBV7-9 | once | TRBD2 | 18 | CASSSATSGGQYYNEQFF | TGTGCCAGCAGCTCAGCTACTAGCGGGGGCCAATATTACAATGAGCAGTTCTTC
TRBJ2-7 | TRBV6-2/TRBV6-3 | - | TRBD1 | 14 | CATLRGTGNNEQYF | TGTGCCACCCTTCGAGGGACAGGGAACAATGAGCAGTACTTC
TRBJ2-3 | TRBV29-1 | - | - | 13 | CSVQGTYTDTQYF | TGCAGCGTTCAAGGGACCTACACAGATACGCAGTATTTT
TRBJ1-6 | TRBV20-1 | - | - | 12 | CSLGGPDSPLHF | TGCAGTCTCGGTGGCCCGGACTCACCCCTCCACTTT
TRBJ1-1 | TRBV4-3 | few | - | 15 | CASSQGVYLRTEAFF | TGCGCCAGCAGCCAAGGGGTCTACCTGAGGACTGAAGCTTTCTTT
TRBJ2-5 | TRBV6-2/TRBV6-3 | - | TRBD1 | 15 | CASSPFTGGIETQYF | TGTGCCAGCAGCCCATTTACAGGGGGGATAGAGACCCAGTACTTC
TRBJ2-3 | TRBV7-9 | few | TRBD1 | 15 | CASSSGQSSTDTQYF | TGTGCCAGCAGCTCGGGACAGTCCTCCACAGATACGCAGTATTTT
TRBJ1-1 | TRBV4-2 | - | - | 13 | CASSPYTGYEAFF | TGTGCCAGCAGCCCATATACAGGGTATGAAGCTTTCTTT
TRBJ1-1 | TRBV12-3/TRBV12-4 | - | - | 13 | CASSKRGYTEAFF | TGTGCCAGCAGCAAAAGGGGGTACACTGAAGCTTTCTTT
TRBJ1-2 | TRBV29-1 | few | - | 13 | CSPQIADRYGYTF | TGCAGCCCCCAGATTGCGGACAGATATGGCTACACCTTC
TRBJ1-1 | TRBV12-3/TRBV12-4 | - | - | 15 | CASSSLAAQNTEAFF | TGTGCCAGCAGCTCTTTAGCCGCCCAGAACACTGAAGCTTTCTTT
TRBJ2-1 | TRBV7-3 | few | - | 15 | CASSLALGDYNEQFF | TGTGCCAGCAGCTTAGCTCTAGGGGACTACAATGAGCAGTTCTTC
TRBJ1-4 | TRBV27 | - | - | 14 | CASRRGTNNEKLFF | TGTGCCTCCAGGAGGGGTACGAATAATGAAAAACTGTTTTTT
TRBJ1-4 | TRBV5-1 | few | - | 19 | CASSLEPIGAGSTNEKLFF | TGCGCCAGCAGCCTGGAGCCAATAGGTGCAGGATCAACTAATGAAAAACTGTTTTTT
TRBJ2-7 | TRBV7-9 | - | TRBD1 | 15 | CASSPDRGHAYEQYF | TGTGCCAGCAGCCCAGACAGGGGTCATGCCTACGAGCAGTACTTC
TRBJ1-6 | TRBV9 | few | TRBD1 | 16 | CASSVEGQVLNSPLHF | TGTGCCAGCAGCGTAGAGGGACAGGTCCTGAATTCACCCCTCCACTTT
TRBJ2-1 | TRBV7-3 | - | - | 13 | CASSLTRLDGQFF | TGTGCCAGCAGCTTAACCCGACTAGATGGGCAGTTCTTC
TRBJ2-3 | TRBV20-1 | - | TRBD2 | 15 | CSAWKTSGVTDTQYF | TGCAGTGCTTGGAAGACTAGCGGGGTCACAGATACGCAGTATTTT
TRBJ2-4 | TRBV20-1 | once | TRBD1 | 17 | CSASRDRGDLGKNIQYF | TGCAGTGCTAGCCGGGACAGGGGAGATCTAGGCAAAAACATTCAGTACTTC
TRBJ2-1 | TRBV7-2 | few | - | 17 | CASSSTLGMARYNEQFF | TGTGCCAGCAGCTCCACCCTGGGTATGGCCCGCTACAATGAGCAGTTCTTC
TRBJ1-4 | TRBV4-3 | - | TRBD1 | 15 | CASSQVRQGNEKLFF | TGCGCCAGCAGCCAAGTGCGACAGGGGAATGAAAAACTGTTTTTT
TRBJ2-3 | TRBV9 | once | - | 14 | CASSVDVRPDTQYF | TGTGCCAGCAGCGTAGATGTCCGCCCAGATACGCAGTATTTT
TRBJ2-7 | TRBV5-6 | - | - | 15 | CASSLGARPLREQYF | TGTGCCAGCAGCTTGGGGGCCAGACCTTTGCGGGAGCAGTACTTC